One sample yielded the 5 T cell receptor beta chains listed below, sequenced in a study of vaccination and CD4 T cells after COVID-19. Antigens for these TCRs are unknown. Treatment here: roughly nine-day PBMC culture with coronavirus spike peptide pools or control peptides (ViraFEST assay). Cultured CD4+ T cell DNA underwent sequencing with the Oncomine TCR Beta short-read assay. In TCRdb, the PCR reads were re-called with MiXCR into one record per CDR3 protein. Among tens of thousands of distinct CDR3 sequences listed, around 50% were seen once. Sequencing was done on a sample of CD4+ T cells from blood, cultured in vitro. The receptors derive from a human donor who had recovered from COVID-19.

This rearrangement joins TRBV5-4 to TRBJ2-7, with a weak D call TRBD2 (5 bases). Trimming left V 0 bases short and J 3 bases short, with 13 bases between. This CDR3 comprises 15 residues. CDR1 and CDR2 (germline): SGHNT, YYREEE (reference sequence). Written as DNA, the CDR3 is TGTGCCAGCAGCTTGGGAGGTTCGGACTTCTACGAGCAGTACTTC. Protein sequence: CASSLGGSDFYEQYF.

The rearrangement joins TRBV2 to TRBJ1-1, with D perhaps TRBD1 (6 bases). Deletions cut 8 bases from V and 7 bases from J, with 8 bases between. From germline, CDR1 is SNHLY and CDR2 FYNNEI. This CDR3 region has 10 residues. The CDR3 region has the DNA TGTGCCAGCTCGGACAGTGAAGCTTTCTTT. Its protein product is CASSDSEAFF.

The chain links TRBV10-3 to TRBJ2-1, with 9 bases that match TRBD2. The trim removed 6 bases at V and 7 bases at J, leaving 4 bases unmatched. CDR3 size: 13 residues. CDR1 and CDR2 from the germline V gene are ENHRY and SYGVKD. CDR3 in DNA: TGTGCCATCAGAGTAGCGGGAGAAAATGAGCAGTTCTTC. Its translation is CAIRVAGENEQFF.

This clonotype was observed a handful of times. V usage is TRBV24-1 and J usage is TRBJ1-2; D is perhaps TRBD1 (5 bases). V was clipped by 7 bases and J by 0 bases, with 14 bases between them. The CDR3 has 15 residues. Germline assignment: CDR1 KGHDR and CDR2 SFDVKD. The CDR3 DNA reads TGTGCCACCAGCTCCCCGGGGGGAGCTAACTATGGCTACACCTTC. Protein product: CATSSPGGANYGYTF.

The chain uses TRBV19 and TRBJ2-1; 14 bases match TRBD2. Germline CDR1 reads LNHDA; CDR2 reads SQIVND (reference sequence). V was clipped by 0 bases and J by 8 bases; unmatched bases: 12. The CDR3 length is 19 residues. The CDR3 loop reads CASSIDPPGLAGGSDEQFF. The CDR3 region has the DNA TGTGCCAGTAGTATAGATCCCCCTGGACTAGCGGGAGGCAGCGATGAGCAGTTCTTC. Full variable domain (outside the CDR3, taken from reference TRBV19 and TRBJ2-1): DGGITQSPKYLFRKEGQNVTLSCEQNLNHDAMYWYRQDPGQGLRLIYYSQIVNDFQKGDIAEGYSVSREKKESFPLTVTSAQKNPTAFYLCASSIDPPGLAGGSDEQFFGPGTRLTVL.